This TCR beta chain is from a study of T cells expressing NK-cell markers. Regarding the study as a whole: HCMV specificity of the expanded NKG2C+ T cell clones stayed unclear. Dominant NKG2C+ clonotypes in a handful of donors made up roughly 1.0-7.0% of CD8+ T cells.

The authors made TCR beta cDNA libraries by 5'RACE template switching. This switching added a universal primer site and UMIs. From its re-call of the 5' RACE reads, TCRdb lists each CDR3 protein once, without DNA. The sample totals 500,000 to 700,000 distinct CDR3 sequences. Comment on this clonotype: The antigen remains undetermined.

This CDR3 comprises 13 residues. CDR1 and CDR2 (germline): SGHRS, YFSETQ. This chain uses TRBV5-1 with TRBJ2-4; the D call of TRBD1 rests on TCRdb alone, since no DNA is present to check it. This receptor was obtained from a man aged 18 to 30 in good health. The sequenced sample consisted of blood T cells: a sorted CD56 or NKG2C T cell subset, CD4+ or CD8+ T cells, or bulk PBMC T cells (not recorded which). The CDR3 sequence: CASSRGEVSDQYF.